This T cell receptor beta chain was retrieved from a study of T cells in Graves' hyperthyroidism and ophthalmopathy. The study, taken as a whole, reports: Ophthalmopathy onset followed model prediction by a median roughly 6.5 months. Researchers report that a 13 V-J model separated ophthalmopathy from stable hyperthyroidism.

Germline CDR1 reads MNHNS; CDR2 reads SASEGT. The CDR3 loop spans 15 amino acids. About this clonotype: Its matching antigen is unknown. A read error is possible here, since a much larger clone lies one base away.

What was amplified from RNA transcripts were TCR beta CDR3 regions. First-round RT-PCR with HTBI primers amplified the TCR CDR3 region. TCRdb ran MiXCR on the multiplex PCR reads and lists one entry per CDR3 protein. The repertoire holds hundreds of thousands of distinct CDR3 sequences, with over 15% as singletons. Participants, patients aged 18 to 65, had newly diagnosed hyperthyroidism with a duration under 2 months. The sequence derives from a young woman with Graves' hyperthyroidism. The genes are TRBV6-1 and TRBJ1-1; D is ambiguous. Material: blood. The CDR3 sequence is CASSDRQGKNTEACF. The CDR3 DNA follows: TGTGCCAGCAGTGATCGACAAGGAAAGAACACTGAAGCTTGCTTT.